A single sample is the source of the 15 T cell receptor beta chains below, sequenced in a study of shared clonotypes between healthy human individuals. Some clones are missing from TCRdb's copy, which holds only in-frame ones; the method was immunoSEQ multiplex PCR. The sample consists of about 600,000 clones, around 97% of them appearing once. Material for sequencing was naive CD4+ T cells sorted from blood. The subset is: CD45RA+ positively selected. All receptors derive from a woman aged 25-40 years in good health.

The chain uses TRBV19 and TRBJ2-3; possible D gene TRBD2, 6 bases. The CDR3 is 15 amino acids. Trimming removed 5 bases from V and 0 bases from J, with 12 bases in between. Germline V gene sequence: CDR1 LNHDA, CDR2 SQIVND (reference sequence). In DNA form, the CDR3 reads TGTGCCAGTAGTTGGATAGCGGCTAGCACAGATACGCAGTATTTT. As protein: CASSWIAASTDTQYF.

This chain joins TRBV6-1 and TRBJ2-1; D gene uncertain. Germline CDR1 reads MNHNS; CDR2 reads SASEGT. V gave up 0 bases and J gave up 7 bases, with 16 bases separating them. This CDR3 region has 16 residues. Here the CDR3 reads CASSEALTRGRNEQFF. The CDR3, as DNA: TGTGCCAGCAGTGAAGCGTTAACTCGCGGTCGGAATGAGCAGTTCTTC.

The V and J genes are TRBV4-1 and TRBJ2-1; possible D gene TRBD1, 5 bases. Germline lookup yields CDR1 MGHRA and CDR2 YSYEKL. The CDR3 spans 20 residues. V was clipped by 0 bases and J by 6 bases, with 27 bases between them. The DNA for the CDR3 is TGCGCCAGCAGCCAAGACGGAGTTGGTGGGGCACTGGGTCTGGTCAATGAGCAGTTCTTC. Its protein is CASSQDGVGGALGLVNEQFF.

V and J are TRBV18 and TRBJ1-1; D is ambiguous. CDR3 length: 16 residues. Trimming cost V 2 bases and J 3 bases, with 16 bases left between them. The germline V gene encodes CDR1 KGHSH and CDR2 LQKENI. The CDR3 DNA reads as TGTGCCAGCTCACCATTGGAAGGAGATCTGGACACTGAAGCTTTCTTT. Protein: CASSPLEGDLDTEAFF.

The J gene is TRBJ1-2, the V gene TRBV5-4; no definite D call. This CDR3 spans 14 amino acids. V lost 1 base to trimming and J lost 2 bases, with 9 bases between them. Germline CDR1 SGHNT, CDR2 YYREEE (reference sequence). The CDR3 coding sequence is TGTGCCAGCAGCTTGTCTCCAGCGAACTATGGCTACACCTTC. It is translated as CASSLSPANYGYTF. Based on the CDR3 plus reference TRBV5-4 and TRBJ1-2, the full variable domain is ETGVTQSPTHLIKTRGQQVTLRCSSQSGHNTVSWYQQALGQGPQFIFQYYREEENGRGNFPPRFSGLQFPNYSSELNVNALELDDSALYLCASSLSPANYGYTFGSGTRLTVV.

This chain connects TRBV9 to TRBJ2-1; D is ambiguous. Germline CDR1 SGDLS, CDR2 YYNGEE. V was trimmed by 0 bases and J by 6 bases, leaving 7 bases between them. The CDR3 has 13 residues. DNA for the CDR3: TGTGCCAGCAGCGTAGGGAGCCTCAATGAGCAGTTCTTC. Encoded protein: CASSVGSLNEQFF. The whole variable domain, remainder taken from reference TRBV9 and TRBJ2-1, is DSGVTQTPKHLITATGQRVTLRCSPRSGDLSVYWYQQSLDQGLQFLIQYYNGEERAKGNILERFSAQQFPDLHSELNLSSLELGDSALYFCASSVGSLNEQFFGPGTRLTVL.

The chain carries TRBV25-1 and TRBJ1-5; D might be TRBD1 (6 bases). V lost 4 bases and J lost 2, with 15 bases in between. Germline V gene data show CDR1 as MGHDK and CDR2 as SYGVNS. The CDR3 is 16 amino acids. DNA of the CDR3: TGTGCCAGCAGTGGACGAGGGGGGGGGCGCAATCAGCCCCAGCATTTT. This codes for CASSGRGGGRNQPQHF.

This chain connects TRBV2 to TRBJ1-5, with D unclear. The ends were cut back, 2 bases at V and 3 bases at J, with 11 bases in the middle. The CDR3 has 15 amino acids. CDR1 is SNHLY, CDR2 FYNNEI, per germline. CDR3 DNA: TGTGCCAGCAGTGAATTTTCGCAGCTCAATCAGCCCCAGCATTTT. Residues: CASSEFSQLNQPQHF.

The chain carries TRBV6-4 and TRBJ2-3, with TRBD2 matching over 11 bases. CDR3 length: 14 residues. The J segment lost 4 bases and the V segment lost 6 bases, leaving 3 bases of the junction unmatched. Germline V gene sequence: CDR1 MRHNA, CDR2 SNTAGT. The CDR3 spells CASSVAGGADTQYF. The DNA for the CDR3 is TGTGCCAGCAGCGTAGCGGGAGGGGCAGATACGCAGTATTTT.

This chain joins TRBV27 and TRBJ2-7; 11 bases are a match to TRBD2. Trimming took 8 bases from V and 6 from J; bases not matched to a gene: 12. Germline lookup yields CDR1 MNHEY and CDR2 SMNVEV (reference sequence). The CDR3 runs to 15 residues. The CDR3 sequence: CASVRITSGRGEQYF. CDR3 nucleotide sequence: TGTGCCAGCGTCCGGATTACTAGCGGGAGAGGCGAGCAGTACTTC.

The V gene is TRBV5-4, the J gene TRBJ1-4; perhaps TRBD1 as D (6 bases). CDR3 length: 15 amino acids. Germline V gives CDR1 SGHNT, CDR2 YYREEE (reference sequence). Trimming removed 4 bases at V and 7 bases at J, with 17 bases between. The CDR3 is CASSTRGAGSEKLFF. The CDR3 DNA reads as TGTGCCAGCAGCACGAGGGGGGCAGGAAGTGAAAAACTGTTTTTT.

The rearrangement links TRBV2 to TRBJ1-5; possible D gene TRBD1, 5 bases. The CDR3 is 14 residues long. CDR1 and CDR2 from the germline V gene are SNHLY and FYNNEI. Trimming pared 5 bases from V and 4 bases from J, leaving 12 bases between. DNA of the CDR3: TGTGCCAGCAGTAAGAGTGAGGGGAATCAGCCCCAGCATTTT. It is translated as CASSKSEGNQPQHF. Full variable domain (outside the CDR3, taken from reference TRBV2 and TRBJ1-5): EPEVTQTPSHQVTQMGQEVILRCVPISNHLYFYWYRQILGQKVEFLVSFYNNEISEKSEIFDDQFSVERPDGSNFTLKIRSTKLEDSAMYFCASSKSEGNQPQHFGDGTRLSIL.

The chain joins TRBV21-1 to TRBJ2-6; the tabulated D call, TRBD2, remains unverified against the DNA. TRBV21-1 is flagged as a pseudogene. CDR3 length equals 17 residues. In nucleotides, the CDR3 is TGTGCCAGCAGCATGTCTTTGTCCCTGTCTGGGGCCAACGTCCTGACTTTC. Amino acid sequence: CASSMSLSLSGANVLTF.

This clone has only a few counts. The sample holds other DNA sequences that translate to the same CDR3. This chain joins TRBV5-1 and TRBJ1-3; D is unresolved. Germline V gene lookup returns CDR1 SGHRS and CDR2 YFSETQ. The CDR3 contains 14 residues. V was pared by 0 bases and J by 0 bases, with 4 bases between. The CDR3 coding sequence is TGCGCCAGCAGCTTGGGTTCCTCTGGAAACACCATATATTTT. The encoded protein is CASSLGSSGNTIYF.

The gene calls are TRBV18 and TRBJ1-1; 10 nucleotides align to TRBD1. From germline, CDR1 is KGHSH and CDR2 LQKENI. J gave up 6 bases and V 3 bases, and 10 bases lay outside the gene matches. CDR3 length equals 16 residues. The chain's CDR3 is CASSPGLTGGLPEAFF. CDR3 DNA: TGTGCCAGCTCACCCGGTTTGACAGGGGGCCTTCCTGAAGCTTTCTTT. Supplemented by reference TRBV18 and TRBJ1-1, the full variable domain reads NAGVMQNPRHLVRRRGQEARLRCSPMKGHSHVYWYRQLPEEGLKFMVYLQKENIIDESGMPKERFSAEFPKEGPSILRIQQVVRGDSAAYFCASSPGLTGGLPEAFFGQGTRLTVV.